One T cell receptor beta chain is described in this entry. Its antigen remains unidentified. The record originates from a study of blood T cells in healthy people across ages. Overall study: About one barcoded TCR beta cDNA was captured per two T cells. Findings and caveats of the study: It was not possible, with unsorted PBMCs, to conclusively compare naive and antigen-experienced cells.

The germline V gene encodes CDR1 MNHEY and CDR2 SVGAGI. This CDR3 contains 15 residues. A second about 7 to 12 cycle PCR used barcoded and J-beta primers. Per sample, CDR3-containing paired-end reads numbered at least 2.5 million. TCRdb ran MiXCR on the 5' RACE reads and lists one entry per CDR3 protein. This table holds around 970,000 distinct CDR3 sequences, just over 50% found once. Total RNA was extracted at no less than 6 micrograms per sample. This chain joins TRBV6-5 and TRBJ2-4, with TRBD2 matching over 7 bases. Matching the DNA end better, TRBJ2-7 makes the J call doubtful. This clonotype was sampled from a woman aged 60-75 years in good health. Sequencing was done on a sample of blood. Written as DNA, the CDR3 is TGTGCCAGCATTACTTGGAAGGGAGGGGAGTACGAGCAGTACTTC. It is translated as CASITWKGGEYEQYF.